This T cell receptor beta chain was captured in a study of lymphopenia after photon versus proton radiotherapy. Study-level points and caveats: Proton therapy kept repertoires fairly stable, unlike photons, which gained effector/memory cells. Authors raise, but do not show, better survival with proton therapy. After the lymphocyte nadir, photon-treated repertoires showed oligoclonal expansion, especially of CD8+ Temra cells.

CDR3 size: 16 residues. The germline gives CDR1 SGDLS, CDR2 YYNGEE. The J segment lost 9 bases and the V segment lost 3 bases, leaving 8 bases of the junction unmatched. On this clone: Its antigen is unidentified.

This table comes from immunoSEQ multiplex PCR, and its TCRdb copy is limited to in-frame clones, with some not included. The table shows 60,000 or so clones, with roughly 90% occurring only once. The starting material was peripheral blood, obtained from a patient treated with proton-based radiotherapy. This chain uses TRBV9 with TRBJ2-1, with TRBD2 matching over 14 bases. The TCR originated in a man older than 75 with esophageal cancer. CDR3 region: CASSGRGTSGSVEQFF. The CDR3 nucleotides are TGTGCCAGCAGCGGAAGGGGGACTAGCGGGAGTGTTGAGCAGTTCTTC. The whole variable domain, filled in from reference TRBV9 and TRBJ2-1, reads DSGVTQTPKHLITATGQRVTLRCSPRSGDLSVYWYQQSLDQGLQFLIQYYNGEERAKGNILERFSAQQFPDLHSELNLSSLELGDSALYFCASSGRGTSGSVEQFFGPGTRLTVL.